This passage covers 9 T cell receptor beta chains from one sample sequenced in a study of T cells after yellow fever vaccination (dated by TCRdb to the late 2010s). Per the publication, the treatment or condition label means: live attenuated yellow fever vaccine strain. Libraries were built with 5' RACE. Sequencing was carried out with an Illumina HiSeq 2500. The public sequencing data were trimmed at Q25 with fastp and processed into clonotypes with MiXCR by TCRdb, which kept only in-frame beta chains. Every CDR3 protein is listed once, alongside the most common genes and DNA of its rows. Across this sample there are around 30,000 distinct CDR3 sequences, with roughly a tenth seen only once. Approximately 12% of the sample is held by the ten biggest clonotypes. Sequencing used PBMCs, either bulk or a sorted T-cell subset (CD4+, CD8+, memory, or dextramer-sorted; not recorded which), obtained about 2 weeks after the first yellow fever vaccination. These receptors all stem from a man aged 18 to 30 who received the YFV17D yellow fever vaccine.

This clonotype is medium-sized within its sample. The CDR3, as DNA: TGTGCCAGCAGGCCTAACCGACAGGGTGTAGGGGACTACGAGCAGTACTTC. It codes for CASRPNRQGVGDYEQYF. The chain recombines TRBV12-3 or TRBV12-4 with TRBJ2-7, with 7 bases matching TRBD1. V gave up 6 bases and J gave up 3 bases; unmatched junction bases: 17. The CDR3 contains 17 residues.

This clonotype appeared many times. The rearrangement joins TRBV6-2 or TRBV6-3 to TRBJ2-1, with 8 bases that match TRBD2. The CDR3 has 13 residues. V dropped 8 bases and J dropped 8; count of bases not matched to a gene: 8. Per germline, CDR1 MNHEY and CDR2 SVGEGT. The CDR3 sequence: CASSQRGRHEQFF. CDR3 DNA sequence: TGTGCCAGCTCTCAGCGGGGGAGGCATGAGCAGTTCTTC.

This clonotype was observed at least ten times. The V and J genes are TRBV7-2 and TRBJ2-4, with 7 positions matching TRBD1. The CDR3 contains 13 residues. CDR1 SGHTA and CDR2 FQGNSA come from the germline V gene. The ends lost 5 bases at V and 4 bases at J; junction bases unmatched: 2. The CDR3 sequence is CASSTQGKNIQYF. As DNA, the CDR3 is TGTGCCAGCAGCACACAGGGGAAAAACATTCAGTACTTC.

To note about this clonotype: A much bigger clone sits one base away, suggesting this may be a read error. The CDR3 does not end in the conserved phenylalanine or tryptophan, so this is likely a read error. The genes are TRBV7-9 and TRBJ2-7; 11 bases align to TRBD1. Germline V CDR1 and CDR2: SEHNR, FQNEAQ (reference sequence). This CDR3 has 15 amino acids. Losses at the gene ends were 4 bases for V and 3 bases for J; bases not matched to a gene: 5. The CDR3 coding sequence is TGTGCCAGCAGCTCGCCGGGACAGGGGGACTACGAGCAGTACTTA. Translated, it gives CASSSPGQGDYEQYL.

With regard to this clonotype: This may come from a read error, since a much larger clone is one base off. The rearrangement links TRBV5-1 to TRBJ1-1; D gene uncertain. This CDR3 comprises 14 residues. V was clipped by 2 bases and J by 4 bases, with 12 bases between them. From germline, CDR1 is SGHRS and CDR2 YFSETQ. DNA for the CDR3: TGCGCCAGCAGCTTAGTGGGCGACCTCACTGAAGCTTTCTTT. As protein: CASSLVGDLTEAFF. Together with reference TRBV5-1 and TRBJ1-1, the CDR3 gives the full variable domain: KAGVTQTPRYLIKTRGQQVTLSCSPISGHRSVSWYQQTPGQGLQFLFEYFSETQRNKGNFPGRFSGRQFSNSRSEMNVSTLELGDSALYLCASSLVGDLTEAFFGQGTRLTVV.

This clonotype was recorded at least ten times. Relative to the germline gene, one junction end is altered; a read error may explain this. V is TRBV7-2 and J is TRBJ1-1; D unclear. This CDR3 region has 12 residues. CDR1 and CDR2 (germline): SGHTA, FQGNSA. The DNA of the CDR3 is TGTGCCAGCAACTTACCGGCGCAAAGAGCTTTCTTT. Its protein product is CASNLPAQRAFF. Together with reference TRBV7-2 and TRBJ1-1, the CDR3 gives the full variable domain: GAGVSQSPSNKVTEKGKDVELRCDPISGHTALYWYRQSLGQGLEFLIYFQGNSAPDKSGLPSDRFSAERTGGSVSTLTIQRTQQEDSAVYLCASNLPAQRAFFGQGTRLTVV.

This clonotype occurred many times. This chain links TRBV7-9 with TRBJ2-2; no clear D. Germline V gives CDR1 SEHNR, CDR2 FQNEAQ (reference sequence). There are 14 residues in the CDR3. V lost 4 bases to trimming and J lost 4 bases, with 10 bases between them. The CDR3 here is CASSSLAATGELFF. For the CDR3, the DNA is TGTGCCAGCAGCTCCTTAGCCGCCACCGGGGAGCTGTTTTTT.

At least ten counts were recorded for this clonotype. The rearrangement joins TRBV20-1 to TRBJ2-1, with 10 bases identical to TRBD2. This CDR3 spans 19 amino acids. Germline V gene data show CDR1 as DFQATT and CDR2 as SNEGSKA (reference sequence). The ends lost 0 bases at V and 1 base at J; junction bases unmatched: 12. The CDR3 bases are TGCAGTGCTAGAGATCTAAACCCTAGCGGGGGTTCGTCCTACAATGAGCAGTTCTTC. Its protein product is CSARDLNPSGGSSYNEQFF.

J is TRBJ2-7 and V is TRBV29-1, with no clear D. Trimming removed 1 base at V and 5 bases at J, with 9 bases between. The CDR3 is 12 amino acids. Germline CDR1 SQVTM, CDR2 ANQGSEA. CDR3 amino acids: CSVEARADEQYF. CDR3 in DNA: TGCAGCGTTGAAGCCCGGGCAGACGAGCAGTACTTC.